A selection of T cell receptor beta chains follows, all from one sample in a study of shared clonotypes between healthy human individuals. Profiled with immunoSEQ multiplex PCR; TCRdb holds only in-frame clones, not every one. The sample holds around 610,000 clones; about 96% are singletons and the top ten take about 0.12%. The source material was naive CD8+ T cells sorted from blood. The receptor source for this set is a woman aged 25 to 45 in good health. The CDR3 runs from the conserved cysteine through the conserved F or W. D genes are given only for firm matches. For some rows the clone size is stated as once, few or many, or as a class when expanded; others skip it.

V: TRBV19
length: 15
size: .
D: TRBD1
J: TRBJ2-3
DNA: TGTGCCAGTAGTGGCCGGGACAGGGGACCAGATACGCAGTATTTT
CDR3: CASSGRDRGPDTQYF

V: TRBV5-6
length: 16
size: .
D: .
J: TRBJ2-3
DNA: TGTGCCAGCAGCCTAGGAGGGGGTCGAACCACAGATACGCAGTATTTT
CDR3: CASSLGGGRTTDTQYF

V: TRBV28
length: 15
size: .
D: .
J: TRBJ2-7
DNA: TGTGCCAGCAGTTTGATCCAGCCCGTCTCCTACGAGCAGTACTTC
CDR3: CASSLIQPVSYEQYF

V: TRBV13
length: 16
size: .
D: .
J: TRBJ2-1
DNA: TGTGCCAGCAGCTCGGGATGGGGGTTGAAAGACAATGAGCAGTTCTTC
CDR3: CASSSGWGLKDNEQFF

V: TRBV15
length: 12
size: .
D: .
J: TRBJ2-1
DNA: TGTGCCACCAGCAGATCATACAATGAGCAGTTCTTC
CDR3: CATSRSYNEQFF

V: TRBV7-9
length: 19
size: .
D: .
J: TRBJ2-1
DNA: TGTGCCAGCAGCTTAGCGCTCGTTGGGGGAGGCACCTCCTACAATGAGCAGTTCTTC
CDR3: CASSLALVGGGTSYNEQFF

V: TRBV23-1
length: 15
size: .
D: .
J: TRBJ1-5
DNA: TGCGCCAACCAACGGAGCCCCCTTCGCAATCAGCCCCAGCATTTT
CDR3: CANQRSPLRNQPQHF

V: TRBV6-5
length: 16
size: .
D: .
J: TRBJ1-1
DNA: TGTGCCAGCAGTTACTCGATTTTGGGGGCGCGCACTGAAGCTTTCTTT
CDR3: CASSYSILGARTEAFF

V: TRBV9
length: 15
size: .
D: TRBD1
J: TRBJ2-7
DNA: TGTGCCAGCAGCGTAGAACAGGGGGGCTCCTACGAGCAGTACTTC
CDR3: CASSVEQGGSYEQYF

V: TRBV13
length: 15
size: once
D: .
J: TRBJ2-2
DNA: TGTGCCAGCAGCCCTCAGCTGATGAACACCGGGGAGCTGTTTTTT
CDR3: CASSPQLMNTGELFF

V: TRBV11-3
length: 13
size: once
D: .
J: TRBJ2-5
DNA: TGTGCCAGCAGCTTATCCGGGAGTGAGACCCAGTACTTC
CDR3: CASSLSGSETQYF

V: TRBV7-9
length: 16
size: few
D: TRBD2
J: TRBJ2-1
DNA: TGTGCCAGCAGCCCACGCTCGGGACTAGCTTGGAATGAGCAGTTCTTC
CDR3: CASSPRSGLAWNEQFF

V: TRBV9
length: 16
size: once
D: TRBD2
J: TRBJ2-1
DNA: TGTGCCAGCAGCGTAGGGGCGAGCGGGAGATACAATGAGCAGTTCTTC
CDR3: CASSVGASGRYNEQFF

V: TRBV5-6
length: 13
size: .
D: .
J: TRBJ1-1
DNA: TGTGCCAGCAGCGGGGACGGCCTCACTGAAGCTTTCTTT
CDR3: CASSGDGLTEAFF

V: TRBV4-1
length: 18
size: once
D: TRBD2
J: TRBJ2-7
DNA: TGCGCCAGCAGCCAAGATTCCGGCCCGGGACTAGTAACCTACGAGCAGTACTTC
CDR3: CASSQDSGPGLVTYEQYF

V: TRBV27
length: 13
size: once
D: TRBD2
J: TRBJ2-1
DNA: TGTGCCAGCAGTCCGCTGGGCGGGAGAGAGCAGTTCTTC
CDR3: CASSPLGGREQFF

V: TRBV12-5
length: 17
size: .
D: .
J: TRBJ1-1
DNA: TGTGCTAGTGGTTTCTATTCAAATCCCGACGGGCACACTGAAGCTTTCTTT
CDR3: CASGFYSNPDGHTEAFF

V: TRBV2
length: 14
size: .
D: TRBD2
J: TRBJ2-1
DNA: TGTGCCAGCAGGACTAGCGGGACATACAATGAGCAGTTCTTC
CDR3: CASRTSGTYNEQFF

V: TRBV9
length: 15
size: .
D: .
J: TRBJ1-2
DNA: TGTGCCAGCAGCGTAGCTGCCGGAAAGTCCTGGGGCTACACCTTC
CDR3: CASSVAAGKSWGYTF

V: TRBV6-5
length: 14
size: .
D: TRBD1
J: TRBJ2-5
DNA: TGTGCCAGCAGCCCGACAGGGGGCCGGGAGACCCAGTACTTC
CDR3: CASSPTGGRETQYF

V: TRBV5-1
length: 15
size: .
D: TRBD2
J: TRBJ2-7
DNA: TGCGCCAGCAGCAACCCCGGGACTAGCTCCTACGAGCAGTACTTC
CDR3: CASSNPGTSSYEQYF